The 7 T cell receptor beta chains in this list originate from one sample, sequenced in a study of cytomegalovirus exposure and HLA in healthy donors. Use of 60 Vbeta and 13 Jbeta primers characterized the PCR. TCRdb's copy holds only in-frame clones and misses some; the assay was immunoSEQ multiplex PCR. The table has some 75,000 clones, under 80% seen once. The sample taken for sequencing was PBMCs. Source of these receptors: a young man in good health and CMV-seropositive.

CDR3 in amino acids: CASSLSTYMNTEAFF. For the CDR3, the DNA is TGTGCCAGCAGTCTTTCGACATACATGAACACTGAAGCTTTCTTT. This chain links TRBV6-5 with TRBJ1-1; D is uncertain. The germline CDR1 and CDR2 sequences are MNHEY and SVGAGI. V lost 5 bases to trimming and J lost 0 bases, with 13 bases between them. The CDR3 spans 15 residues.

This rearrangement joins TRBV9 to TRBJ1-1; D remains unclear. Germline loops: CDR1 SGDLS, CDR2 YYNGEE. CDR3 length: 14 amino acids. V was shortened by 2 bases and J by 8 bases, with 16 bases between the two germline ends. This CDR3 reads CASSVLSVAGEAFF. CDR3 DNA sequence: TGTGCCAGCAGCGTTTTGAGCGTGGCGGGGGAAGCTTTCTTT.

V gene TRBV15 combines with J gene TRBJ2-1, with no clear D. Germline V gene data show CDR1 as LNHNV and CDR2 as YYDKDF (reference sequence). The CDR3 has 14 amino acids. Trimming took 1 base from V and 6 from J, leaving 10 bases between them. CDR3 nucleotide sequence: TGTGCCACCAGCAGAGGCAGTGATCTCAATGAGCAGTTCTTC. Its translation: CATSRGSDLNEQFF.

The chain links TRBV9 to TRBJ2-2; 7 bases line up with TRBD1. The V gene end was trimmed by 0 bases and the J gene end by 5 bases; junction bases not matched to a gene: 4. Germline lookup yields CDR1 SGDLS and CDR2 YYNGEE. The CDR3 covers 15 residues. The CDR3 DNA is TGTGCCAGCAGCGTAGGGACAGGCCCTACCGGGGAGCTGTTTTTT. Its protein is CASSVGTGPTGELFF.

This clone appeared a few times. The V call is TRBV28, the J call TRBJ1-5; no definite D call. The V end lost 3 bases, the J end lost 0 bases, and 9 bases lay between the germline ends. The CDR3 sequence is 15 residues long. The V gene's germline CDR1 is MDHEN and CDR2 SYDVKM. The CDR3 spells CASSFRGYSNQPQHF. CDR3 nucleotide sequence: TGTGCCAGCAGTTTTCGGGGATATAGCAATCAGCCCCAGCATTTT. Full variable domain (missing parts from reference TRBV28 and TRBJ1-5): DVKVTQSSRYLVKRTGEKVFLECVQDMDHENMFWYRQDPGLGLRLIYFSYDVKMKEKGDIPEGYSVSREKKERFSLILESASTNQTSMYLCASSFRGYSNQPQHFGDGTRLSIL.

The rearrangement links TRBV9 to TRBJ2-7, with D perhaps TRBD2 (6 bases). Germline CDR1 and CDR2: SGDLS and YYNGEE. V was pared by 0 bases and J by 4 bases, with 11 bases between. The CDR3 sequence is 14 residues long. The CDR3 nucleotides are TGTGCCAGCAGCGTAGTACCCGGGGGTTACGAGCAGTACTTC. Its translation is CASSVVPGGYEQYF.

This chain links TRBV5-1 with TRBJ2-7; 7 bases map to TRBD1. In germline, CDR1 is SGHRS, CDR2 YFSETQ. V shed 7 bases and J 2 bases; nucleotides not matched to a gene: 6. The CDR3 runs 13 residues. The CDR3 nucleotides are TGCGCCAGCCGGGACAGTGATACCTACGAGCAGTACTTC. Residues: CASRDSDTYEQYF. Using reference TRBV5-1 and TRBJ2-7 for the parts outside the CDR3, the full variable domain is KAGVTQTPRYLIKTRGQQVTLSCSPISGHRSVSWYQQTPGQGLQFLFEYFSETQRNKGNFPGRFSGRQFSNSRSEMNVSTLELGDSALYLCASRDSDTYEQYFGPGTRLTVT.